These 27 T cell receptor beta chains share one sample of origin, sequenced in a study of CD8+ T cells in alopecia areata. Extracted RNA was reverse transcribed, and the resulting cDNA served as sequencing template. Data came from immunoSEQ multiplex PCR; TCRdb stores just in-frame clones and leaves some out. This sample yields about 140,000 clones, of which about half are seen a single time; roughly 0.9% belongs to the top ten. Sequenced material: CD4+ T cells sorted from blood, taken at week 0. The receptors derive from a human donor with alopecia areata.

This clone was seen more than once but under ten times. V gene TRBV29-1 combines with J gene TRBJ2-1; D ambiguous. Trimming took 4 bases from V and 6 from J, leaving 13 bases between them. Germline CDR1 SQVTM, CDR2 ANQGSEA. The CDR3 spans 13 residues. The CDR3 region is CSVGLAVGNEQFF. CDR3 sequence (DNA): TGCAGCGTTGGGTTGGCAGTGGGCAATGAGCAGTTCTTC.

This chain joins TRBV9 and TRBJ2-3, with 12 bases aligning to TRBD2. Trimming cost V 5 bases and J 0 bases; bases outside gene matches: 10. The CDR3 consists of 18 residues. Germline assignment: CDR1 SGDLS and CDR2 YYNGEE. CDR3 sequence: CASSEGTSGRISTDTQYF. In DNA form, the CDR3 reads TGTGCCAGCAGTGAAGGCACTAGCGGGAGGATTAGCACAGATACGCAGTATTTT.

In its sample, this clone was seen a few times. V and J are TRBV11-2 and TRBJ2-7, with D possibly matching TRBD2 (7 bases). The CDR3 length is 14 residues. Germline CDR1 reads SGHAT; CDR2 reads FQNNGV. V lost 8 bases and J lost 4, with 18 bases in between. The CDR3 protein is CASSRGATFYEQYF. CDR3 DNA: TGTGCCAGCTCTCGGGGGGCTACTTTTTACGAGCAGTACTTC.

This clone turned up a few times. The V call is TRBV2, the J call TRBJ2-1; tentative D call: TRBD2 (5 bases). CDR1 and CDR2 (germline): SNHLY, FYNNEI. V shed 6 bases and J shed 4 bases, with 13 bases lying between them. This CDR3 comprises 14 residues. The CDR3, as DNA: TGTGCCAGCAGCCCTACTAGGCTATACAATGAGCAGTTCTTC. This encodes CASSPTRLYNEQFF. The variable domain in full, completed from reference TRBV2 and TRBJ2-1, reads EPEVTQTPSHQVTQMGQEVILRCVPISNHLYFYWYRQILGQKVEFLVSFYNNEISEKSEIFDDQFSVERPDGSNFTLKIRSTKLEDSAMYFCASSPTRLYNEQFFGPGTRLTVL.

This clone was detected a few times. J is TRBJ1-5 and V is TRBV5-4; the D gene is possibly TRBD1 (5 bases). Trimming took 0 bases from V and 4 from J, leaving 5 bases between them. The CDR3 length is 13 residues. Germline lookup yields CDR1 SGHNT and CDR2 YYREEE (reference sequence). DNA of the CDR3: TGTGCCAGCAGCTTGGCAGGGAATCAGCCCCAGCATTTT. Residues: CASSLAGNQPQHF.

This clone was recorded once. The chain recombines TRBV29-1 with TRBJ2-3; the match to TRBD2 covers 9 bases. After removal of 2 bases from V and 5 bases from J, the junction contained 8 bases not matched to a gene. The CDR3 is made up of 15 amino acids. The germline V gene has CDR1 SQVTM and CDR2 ANQGSEA. In nucleotides, the CDR3 is TGCAGCGTTGAAACGGCGGGAGGGCCCGGAGATACGCAGTATTTT. Its translation: CSVETAGGPGDTQYF.

The rearrangement links TRBV6-5 to TRBJ2-2; D remains ambiguous. Trimming removed 0 bases at V and 0 bases at J, with 8 bases between. Germline V CDR1 and CDR2: MNHEY, SVGAGI. The length of the CDR3 is 16 residues. CDR3 amino acids: CASSYSWVANTGELFF. The CDR3 DNA reads TGTGCCAGCAGTTACTCATGGGTTGCGAACACCGGGGAGCTGTTTTTT.

CDR3: CASSRPNWEQYF. CDR3 nucleotides: TGTGCCAGCAGCCGACCCAACTGGGAGCAGTACTTC. The chain uses TRBV7-2 and TRBJ2-5; a possible D gene is TRBD2 (5 bases). The V and J ends lost 5 bases and 11 bases respectively, with 15 bases between them. The CDR3 has 12 residues. The germline V gene encodes CDR1 SGHTA and CDR2 FQGNSA.

The chain uses TRBV7-8 and TRBJ2-2; possibly TRBD1 for D (6 bases). V lost 5 bases to trimming and J lost 5 bases, with 15 bases between them. This CDR3 comprises 15 residues. CDR1 is SGHVS, CDR2 FQNEAQ, per germline. The CDR3 region has the DNA TGTGCCAGCAGCAGAAGCAGGGGTGCGACCGGGGAGCTGTTTTTT. This sequence encodes CASSRSRGATGELFF.

The rearrangement uses TRBV30 and TRBJ1-4; TRBD1 agrees at 7 bases. V shed 5 bases and J 7 bases; nucleotides not matched to a gene: 7. Germline V gene lookup returns CDR1 GTSNPN and CDR2 SVGIG (reference sequence). CDR3 length equals 13 residues. CDR3 sequence: CAWGRGRGEKLFF. CDR3 DNA: TGTGCCTGGGGGAGGGGGCGCGGTGAAAAACTGTTTTTT.

The CDR3 is CASSEVRGTNVLTF. The CDR3 bases are TGTGCCAGCAGTGAAGTTAGGGGAACCAACGTCCTGACTTTC. The rearrangement uses TRBV2 and TRBJ2-6; tentatively, D is TRBD1 (5 bases). The CDR3 sequence is 14 residues long. Germline V gene lookup returns CDR1 SNHLY and CDR2 FYNNEI. V was pared by 1 base and J by 8 bases, with 9 bases between.

The rearrangement joins TRBV6-4 to TRBJ2-6; D gene uncertain. The V gene's germline CDR1 is MRHNA and CDR2 SNTAGT. The CDR3 is 12 amino acids. Trimming pared 6 bases from V and 6 bases from J, leaving 6 bases between. CDR3 DNA: TGTGCCAGCAGAAGTGTGGCCAACGTCCTGACTTTC. Translating it yields CASRSVANVLTF.

The chain links TRBV2 to TRBJ2-2; TRBD2 agrees at 10 bases. CDR1 and CDR2 from the germline V gene are SNHLY and FYNNEI. Trimming removed 5 bases from V and 7 bases from J; junction bases left unmatched: 7. There are 15 residues in the CDR3. The CDR3 region has the DNA TGTGCCAGCAGTCCCGGGACTAGCGAAAGCGGGGAGCTGTTTTTT. It is translated as CASSPGTSESGELFF.

The chain has TRBV7-8 and TRBJ2-3; no firm D call. The CDR3 loop spans 13 amino acids. Per the germline V gene, CDR1 is SGHVS and CDR2 is FQNEAQ. V was clipped by 8 bases and J by 2 bases, with 11 bases between them. CDR3 DNA: TGTGCCAGCGAGACCCCGAACACAGATACGCAGTATTTT. The encoded protein is CASETPNTDTQYF. Drawing the rest from reference TRBV7-8 and TRBJ2-3, the complete variable domain is GAGVSQSPRYKVAKRGQDVALRCDPISGHVSLFWYQQALGQGPEFLTYFQNEAQLDKSGLPSDRFFAERPEGSVSTLKIQRTQQEDSAVYLCASETPNTDTQYFGPGTRLTVL.

This clone was counted between two and nine times. The chain has TRBV2 and TRBJ2-6; D unresolved. From germline, CDR1 is SNHLY and CDR2 FYNNEI. This CDR3 spans 14 amino acids. V was trimmed by 5 bases and J by 0 bases, leaving 5 bases between them. CDR3: CASSLYSGANVLTF. For the CDR3, the DNA is TGTGCCAGCAGTTTATACTCTGGGGCCAACGTCCTGACTTTC.

This clone was seen only a few times. The V gene is TRBV30, the J gene TRBJ1-2, with 7 bases aligning to TRBD1. V lost 2 bases to trimming and J lost 7 bases; unmatched junction nucleotides: 4. The CDR3 covers 12 residues. The germline V gene has CDR1 GTSNPN and CDR2 SVGIG (reference sequence). DNA of the CDR3: TGTGCCTGGAGTTCAAGGGACAGTGGCTACACCTTC. Amino acid sequence: CAWSSRDSGYTF.

This clone showed up just a few times. The CDR3 reads CASSPRRAEAFF. CDR3 coding DNA: TGTGCCAGCAGTCCCCGCAGGGCTGAAGCTTTCTTT. The chain is built from TRBV28 and TRBJ1-1; a possible D gene is TRBD1 (5 bases). V lost 5 bases to trimming and J lost 6 bases, with 10 bases between them. The CDR3 consists of 12 residues. Germline CDR1 reads MDHEN; CDR2 reads SYDVKM.

This clone was seen just once. The chain recombines TRBV11-2 with TRBJ2-3, with TRBD1 as a possible D gene (6 bases). The length of the CDR3 is 12 residues. V was clipped by 5 bases and J by 4 bases, with 7 bases between them. The V gene's germline CDR1 is SGHAT and CDR2 FQNNGV. The CDR3 sequence is CASSAGADTQYF. The CDR3 DNA reads as TGTGCCAGCAGCGCAGGGGCAGATACGCAGTATTTT.

The rearrangement uses TRBV27 and TRBJ2-1, with D hard to call. V lost 7 bases and J 9 bases, leaving 16 bases between the germline ends. This CDR3 spans 13 amino acids. Per germline, CDR1 MNHEY and CDR2 SMNVEV (reference sequence). The CDR3, as DNA: TGTGCCAGCAAGGATGGGAAGGTGGGTGAGCAGTTCTTC. Its translation is CASKDGKVGEQFF.

V and J are TRBV29-1 and TRBJ2-1, with 11 bases fitting TRBD2. With V trimmed by 6 bases and J by 5 bases, 9 bases remained unmatched. CDR1 and CDR2 (germline): SQVTM, ANQGSEA. The CDR3 sequence is 15 residues long. CDR3: CSVATSGSRNNEQFF. The CDR3, as DNA: TGCAGCGTCGCTACTAGCGGGAGTAGGAACAATGAGCAGTTCTTC.

The genes are TRBV10-3 and TRBJ2-2, with 8 bases that match TRBD2. CDR3 length: 15 residues. V shed 8 bases and J 0 bases; nucleotides not matched to a gene: 5. Germline assignment: CDR1 ENHRY and CDR2 SYGVKD. For the CDR3, the DNA is TGTGCCATCCCCCGTAGCGGGACGAACACCGGGGAGCTGTTTTTT. Protein sequence: CAIPRSGTNTGELFF.

The chain is built from TRBV27 and TRBJ2-1; D not resolved. The CDR3 has 14 residues. V lost 2 bases and J 4 bases, leaving 9 bases between the germline ends. Germline lookup yields CDR1 MNHEY and CDR2 SMNVEV (reference sequence). CDR3 nucleotide sequence: TGTGCCAGCAGTTTAGGGCGGAATTACAATGAGCAGTTCTTC. Protein: CASSLGRNYNEQFF.

This clone was seen a few times. The chain links TRBV29-1 to TRBJ1-5, with 9 nucleotides matching TRBD1. Trimming took 7 bases from V and 1 from J; bases not matched to a gene: 5. Germline-derived CDR1 and CDR2 are SQVTM and ANQGSEA. The CDR3 runs to 14 residues. The CDR3 DNA reads TGCAGCGCCTGGACAGGGGAAAGCAATCAGCCCCAGCATTTT. Translating it yields CSAWTGESNQPQHF.

The chain recombines TRBV7-8 with TRBJ1-5, with D possibly matching TRBD1 (6 bases). The V gene lost 4 bases and the J gene lost 11 bases, with 15 bases spanning the gap. Germline assignment: CDR1 SGHVS and CDR2 FQNEAQ. The CDR3 is made up of 13 amino acids. The CDR3 loop is CASSWRGDGAQHF. The CDR3 nucleotides are TGTGCCAGCAGCTGGAGGGGGGATGGAGCCCAGCATTTT.

This clone was counted a few times. CDR3 nucleotides: TGTGCCAGCAGATCAAGCGGACAGGGGAACAATGAGCAGTTCTTC. It translates to CASRSSGQGNNEQFF. The chain joins TRBV7-9 to TRBJ2-1; 9 bases map to TRBD1. CDR1 is SEHNR and CDR2 is FQNEAQ in the germline V gene (reference sequence). The CDR3 runs to 15 residues. The trim removed 6 bases at V and 5 bases at J, leaving 8 bases unmatched.

This chain links TRBV2 with TRBJ2-5; no definite D call. Trimming pared 10 bases from V and 4 bases from J, leaving 4 bases between. The germline V gene has CDR1 SNHLY and CDR2 FYNNEI. CDR3 length: 9 residues. The CDR3 loop is CATGETQYF. The CDR3 DNA reads as TGTGCCACCGGAGAGACCCAGTACTTC.

V and J are TRBV7-2 and TRBJ2-3; the D is unclear. CDR1 and CDR2 (germline): SGHTA, FQGNSA. The V end lost 2 bases, the J end lost 5 bases, and 5 bases lay between the germline ends. This CDR3 comprises 12 residues. The CDR3 reads CASSLTKDTQYF. CDR3 DNA sequence: TGTGCCAGCAGCTTAACAAAAGATACGCAGTATTTT.